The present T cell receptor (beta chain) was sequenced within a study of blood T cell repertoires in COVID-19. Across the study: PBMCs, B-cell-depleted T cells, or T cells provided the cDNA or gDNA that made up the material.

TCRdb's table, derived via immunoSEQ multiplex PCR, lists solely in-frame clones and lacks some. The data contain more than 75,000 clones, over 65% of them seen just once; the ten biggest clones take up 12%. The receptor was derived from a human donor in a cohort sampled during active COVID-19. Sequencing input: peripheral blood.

CDR3 DNA: TGTGCCAGCTTTATTGGCGGGGGAAGCTCCTACGAGCAGTACTTC. Translation gives CASFIGGGSSYEQYF. The chain combines TRBV28 with TRBJ2-7, with 7 nucleotides matching TRBD2. CDR3 length equals 15 residues. The J segment lost 0 bases and the V segment lost 8 bases, leaving 10 bases of the junction unmatched. Per germline, CDR1 MDHEN and CDR2 SYDVKM.